This TCR beta chain was sequenced for a study of blood T cell repertoires in COVID-19. Per germline, CDR1 LNHDA and CDR2 SQIVND (reference sequence). Trimming stripped 3 bases from V and 1 base from J, with 12 bases between. The CDR3 is 15 amino acids. Here immunoSEQ multiplex PCR was the method, and the copy in TCRdb shows in-frame clones only, minus some. The top ten clones hold roughly 21% of a sample with approximately 60,000 clones, around 80% of them seen once. The clonotype originates from a woman older than 75 with active or convalescent COVID-19. This chain connects TRBV19 to TRBJ1-1, with D possibly TRBD1 on 5 matching bases. Sequenced sample: peripheral blood. For the CDR3, the DNA is TGTGCCAGTAGTATCGGGACTGACCCGAACACTGAAGCTTTCTTT. It yields the protein CASSIGTDPNTEAFF.